These T cell receptor beta chains were read from a single sample in a study of cytomegalovirus exposure and HLA in healthy donors. Sequencing used immunoSEQ multiplex PCR; TCRdb keeps in-frame clones, though not all of them. The sample shows about 220,000 clones, about 80% of them seen only once. The sequenced sample was PBMCs. The receptors were sampled from a woman aged 40 to 50 in good health and CMV-seropositive. Each CDR3 is given with its conserved first and last residue. The D gene is left open where the match is weak. Not every row has a clone size; where given, it reads once, few, many or a size class.

clone_size | d_call | j_call | v_call | cdr3_aa | cdr3_nt
. | . | TRBJ2-3 | TRBV13 | CASSLGQSSSTDTQYF | TGTGCCAGCAGCTTGGGGCAGTCCTCTAGCACAGATACGCAGTATTTT
. | . | TRBJ1-2 | TRBV15 | CATSQRWRGGYTF | TGTGCCACCAGCCAGAGGTGGAGAGGTGGCTACACCTTC
. | TRBD2 | TRBJ2-2 | TRBV9 | CASSSRTSGRTGELFF | TGTGCCAGCAGCTCACGAACTAGCGGACGCACCGGGGAGCTGTTTTTT
. | TRBD1 | TRBJ2-3 | TRBV5-1 | CASSSRQGGWTDTQYF | TGCGCCAGCAGCTCACGACAGGGTGGATGGACAGATACGCAGTATTTT
. | TRBD1 | TRBJ2-7 | TRBV27 | CASSTGTGYEQYF | TGTGCCAGCAGTACCGGGACAGGTTACGAGCAGTACTTC
. | TRBD1 | TRBJ2-5 | TRBV19 | CASRETGKAETQYF | TGTGCCAGTAGAGAGACAGGGAAAGCAGAGACCCAGTACTTC
. | . | TRBJ2-1 | TRBV5-1 | CASSVSGRKDNEQFF | TGCGCCAGCAGCGTTAGCGGAAGAAAGGACAATGAGCAGTTCTTC
. | . | TRBJ2-2 | TRBV9 | CASSVVRAGGELFF | TGTGCCAGCAGCGTAGTCCGTGCGGGCGGGGAGCTGTTTTTT
. | . | TRBJ1-5 | TRBV4-3 | CASSPNRFGNQPQHF | TGCGCCAGCAGCCCAAACAGGTTCGGCAATCAGCCCCAGCATTTT
. | TRBD1 | TRBJ2-5 | TRBV5-1 | CASSLVDRETQYF | TGCGCCAGCAGCTTGGTGGACAGGGAAACCCAGTACTTC
. | . | TRBJ1-1 | TRBV18 | CASSPITGREAFF | TGTGCCAGCTCACCCATCACAGGGCGTGAAGCTTTCTTT
few | . | TRBJ2-7 | TRBV11-2 | CASSSNTRVPGYF | TGTGCCAGCAGCTCGAATACCAGGGTACCTGGGTACTTC
. | TRBD1 | TRBJ2-5 | TRBV11-3 | CASSLGQGIETQYF | TGTGCCAGCAGCCTGGGACAGGGGATAGAGACCCAGTACTTC
. | TRBD2 | TRBJ2-1 | TRBV11-2 | CASSLGGGEGEFF | TGTGCCAGCAGCTTAGGCGGGGGGGAGGGGGAGTTCTTC
. | TRBD2 | TRBJ2-4 | TRBV14 | CASSQGDYRNIQYF | TGTGCCAGCAGCCAGGGGGACTATAGGAACATTCAGTACTTC
. | TRBD2 | TRBJ2-3 | TRBV9 | CASSVEAGGPTDTQYF | TGTGCCAGCAGCGTAGAAGCGGGGGGGCCCACAGATACGCAGTATTTT
. | . | TRBJ2-3 | TRBV6-5 | CASSYGRRVTDTQYF | TGTGCCAGCAGTTACGGACGGAGGGTCACAGATACGCAGTATTTT
once | TRBD1 | TRBJ1-1 | TRBV9 | CASSAWTGQNTEAFF | TGTGCCAGCAGCGCCTGGACAGGGCAGAACACTGAAGCTTTCTTT